What follows are 24 T cell receptor beta chains derived from one specimen sequenced in a study of T cells in localized non-small cell lung cancer. The method was immunoSEQ multiplex PCR; TCRdb's version includes in-frame clones alone and lacks a portion of them. The sample has tens of thousands of clones, over 80% seen once. Sequencing was performed on peripheral blood, taken before any cancer treatment. These receptors came from a man aged 35 to 70 with stage I squamous cell lung carcinoma.

V and J are TRBV18 and TRBJ1-1, with 7 bases aligning to TRBD1. Germline V gene data show CDR1 as KGHSH and CDR2 as LQKENI. The V and J ends lost 0 bases and 5 bases, in that order; junction bases with no gene match: 6. The CDR3 contains 15 residues. CDR3 residues: CASSPPTGINTEAFF. The CDR3 DNA is TGTGCCAGCTCACCACCGACAGGGATTAATACTGAAGCTTTCTTT. The variable domain in full, with the rest retrieved from reference TRBV18 and TRBJ1-1, is NAGVMQNPRHLVRRRGQEARLRCSPMKGHSHVYWYRQLPEEGLKFMVYLQKENIIDESGMPKERFSAEFPKEGPSILRIQQVVRGDSAAYFCASSPPTGINTEAFFGQGTRLTVV.

The chain is built from TRBV5-5 and TRBJ1-1, with no clear D. This CDR3 has 15 residues. Germline loops: CDR1 SGHKS, CDR2 YYEKEE (reference sequence). Trimming shortened V by 6 bases and J by 0 bases, and 15 bases separated the two germline ends. The DNA of the CDR3 is TGTGCCAGCACGCCGGCTTCAAATATGAACACTGAAGCTTTCTTT. The encoded protein is CASTPASNMNTEAFF.

V usage is TRBV11-1 and J usage is TRBJ2-5; D unresolved. Trimming took 6 bases from V and 2 from J, leaving 10 bases between them. Germline CDR1 SGHAT, CDR2 FQDESV (reference sequence). The CDR3 contains 13 residues. The CDR3 bases are TGTGCCAGCAGTTCCCCCGGGCAAGAGACCCAGTACTTC. It specifies CASSSPGQETQYF.

CDR3 sequence reads: CASSLRGLSYTF. The CDR3 region has the DNA TGCGCCAGCAGCTTGCGGGGTCTAAGCTACACCTTC. The chain couples TRBV5-1 to TRBJ1-2; D uncertain. Trimming took off 1 base at V and 9 bases at J, with 10 bases between the two ends. The CDR3 extends over 12 amino acids. Germline V lookup: CDR1 SGHRS, CDR2 YFSETQ.

This clone was seen only once. The rearrangement uses TRBV2 and TRBJ1-5, with 7 bases identical to TRBD1. Germline V CDR1 and CDR2: SNHLY, FYNNEI. V lost 6 bases and J lost 7; bases outside the gene matches: 12. The CDR3 sequence is 15 residues long. The CDR3 bases are TGTGCCAGCAGGGCCCAGGGGGTGGCTGGGCAGCCCCAGCATTTT. It translates to CASRAQGVAGQPQHF. Filled out from reference TRBV2 and TRBJ1-5, the complete variable domain reads EPEVTQTPSHQVTQMGQEVILRCVPISNHLYFYWYRQILGQKVEFLVSFYNNEISEKSEIFDDQFSVERPDGSNFTLKIRSTKLEDSAMYFCASRAQGVAGQPQHFGDGTRLSIL.

The rearrangement joins TRBV4-2 to TRBJ2-5, with 10 bases aligning to TRBD2. V shed 4 bases and J 3 bases; nucleotides not matched to a gene: 20. CDR3 length: 20 residues. CDR1 is LGHNA, CDR2 YNFKEQ, per germline. The CDR3 DNA reads TGTGCCAGCAGCCTACGAATTTTCCCGGGACTAGCGCCGAGCGAAGAGACCCAGTACTTC. This sequence encodes CASSLRIFPGLAPSEETQYF.

The chain is built from TRBV7-9 and TRBJ1-4; no clear D. Germline V gene sequence: CDR1 SEHNR, CDR2 FQNEAQ (reference sequence). V lost 1 base and J lost 0, with 9 bases in between. This CDR3 is built from 16 residues. CDR3 sequence: CASSLEAVATNEKLFF. As DNA, the CDR3 is TGTGCCAGCAGCTTAGAGGCAGTAGCAACTAATGAAAAACTGTTTTTT.

J is TRBJ2-3 and V is TRBV7-8; TRBD1 matches 10 bases. V trimming: 0 bases; J trimming: 4 bases; junction bases outside the gene matches: 16. Germline values: CDR1 SGHVS, CDR2 FQNEAQ. This CDR3 contains 20 residues. CDR3 protein: CASSLAPLTGDRGMADTQYF. CDR3 bases: TGTGCCAGCAGCTTAGCACCTCTTACGGGGGACAGGGGTATGGCAGATACGCAGTATTTT. Based on the CDR3 plus reference TRBV7-8 and TRBJ2-3, the full variable domain is GAGVSQSPRYKVAKRGQDVALRCDPISGHVSLFWYQQALGQGPEFLTYFQNEAQLDKSGLPSDRFFAERPEGSVSTLKIQRTQQEDSAVYLCASSLAPLTGDRGMADTQYFGPGTRLTVL.

V is TRBV5-1 and J is TRBJ1-4; D is undetermined. The CDR3 sequence is 16 residues long. Germline V gives CDR1 SGHRS, CDR2 YFSETQ. Deletions cut 0 bases from V and 4 bases from J, with 13 bases between. CDR3 amino acids: CASSLEIGSRNEKLFF. CDR3 DNA sequence: TGCGCCAGCAGCTTGGAGATTGGCAGCCGTAATGAAAAACTGTTTTTT.

This chain connects TRBV10-1 to TRBJ1-1, with D perhaps TRBD1 (5 bases). The CDR3 runs to 16 residues. V lost 4 bases, J lost 1 base, and 16 bases lay in between. Germline loops: CDR1 WNHNN, CDR2 SYGVQD (reference sequence). The CDR3 loop is CASSATRGGRNTEAFF. The DNA for the CDR3 is TGCGCCAGCAGTGCGACACGGGGGGGGAGGAACACTGAAGCTTTCTTT.

As concerns this clone: Mismatch with germline at one junction end may stem from a read error. This chain connects TRBV2 to TRBJ1-5; the D gene is possibly TRBD1 (6 bases). Germline V CDR1 and CDR2: SNHLY, FYNNEI. This CDR3 is built from 14 residues. This CDR3 is CASREGTEQGAQHF. In DNA form, the CDR3 reads TGTGCCAGCAGAGAAGGGACCGAACAGGGAGCCCAGCATTTT.

This clone is medium-sized. The CDR3, as DNA: TGCGCCAGCAGTTTAGACGGAATGAACACTGAAGCTTTCTTT. This encodes CASSLDGMNTEAFF. The J gene is TRBJ1-1, the V gene TRBV10-2; unclear D gene. The CDR3 has 14 amino acids. Germline assignment: CDR1 WSHSY and CDR2 SAAADI. The germline V and J ends were trimmed by 5 bases and 0 bases, with 10 bases remaining between them.

The chain uses TRBV7-2 and TRBJ2-7, with TRBD1 identical over 8 bases. J gave up 5 bases and V 0 bases, and 6 bases lay outside the gene matches. The germline CDR1 and CDR2 sequences are SGHTA and FQGNSA. This CDR3 has 15 residues. The CDR3 reads CASSLAGRGHDEQYF. CDR3 DNA: TGTGCCAGCAGCTTAGCCGGCAGGGGGCACGACGAGCAGTACTTC.

V gene TRBV6-1 combines with J gene TRBJ1-5; D not resolved. CDR1 is MNHNS, CDR2 SASEGT, per germline. CDR3 size: 13 residues. V was clipped by 7 bases and J by 0 bases, with 7 bases between them. The CDR3 coding sequence is TGTGCCAGCACCGGACGTAGCAATCAGCCCCAGCATTTT. It codes for CASTGRSNQPQHF.

The chain links TRBV6-5 to TRBJ1-2; TRBD1 is a possible D gene (5 bases). The CDR3 extends over 15 amino acids. V lost 3 bases and J 3 bases, leaving 14 bases between the germline ends. Germline assignment: CDR1 MNHEY and CDR2 SVGAGI. The CDR3 region has the DNA TGTGCCAGCAGTTATGAGGCAGGGTTCTACTATGGCTACACCTTC. Protein product: CASSYEAGFYYGYTF.

The chain couples TRBV28 to TRBJ1-2, with 9 bases lining up with TRBD1. This CDR3 is built from 15 residues. The J segment lost 4 bases and the V segment lost 6 bases, leaving 9 bases of the junction unmatched. The germline V gene encodes CDR1 MDHEN and CDR2 SYDVKM. The CDR3 bases are TGTGCCAGCAGCTCTATGGGGACAGGGCTCTATGGCTACACCTTC. It codes for CASSSMGTGLYGYTF.

J is TRBJ1-1 and V is TRBV5-1; TRBD1 matches 7 bases. Trimming cost V 5 bases and J 6 bases; bases outside gene matches: 4. The CDR3 covers 12 residues. Germline values: CDR1 SGHRS, CDR2 YFSETQ. The CDR3 spells CASRQGQAEAFF. The CDR3 DNA is TGCGCCAGCAGACAGGGGCAGGCTGAAGCTTTCTTT.

The CDR3 sequence: CASSSGDSGNTIYF. The CDR3, as DNA: TGTGCCAGCAGTTCAGGGGACTCTGGAAACACCATATATTTT. The V and J genes are TRBV2 and TRBJ1-3; tentative D call: TRBD1 (6 bases). The CDR3 spans 14 residues. V gave up 5 bases and J gave up 0 bases, with 8 bases separating them. Germline V CDR1 and CDR2: SNHLY, FYNNEI.

This clone showed up just once. This chain joins TRBV5-1 and TRBJ2-1; TRBD1 matches 8 bases. CDR1 and CDR2 from the germline V gene are SGHRS and YFSETQ. The CDR3 is 16 amino acids. The ends lost 2 bases at V and 6 bases at J; junction bases unmatched: 10. CDR3 nucleotide sequence: TGCGCCAGCAGCTTCCCCGCAGGGGGCTACCCCAATGAGCAGTTCTTC. Encoded protein: CASSFPAGGYPNEQFF. The full variable domain, with the rest looked up from reference TRBV5-1 and TRBJ2-1, is KAGVTQTPRYLIKTRGQQVTLSCSPISGHRSVSWYQQTPGQGLQFLFEYFSETQRNKGNFPGRFSGRQFSNSRSEMNVSTLELGDSALYLCASSFPAGGYPNEQFFGPGTRLTVL.

The chain has TRBV5-1 and TRBJ1-3; D call uncertain. Deletions cut 5 bases from V and 2 bases from J, with 8 bases between. In germline, CDR1 is SGHRS, CDR2 YFSETQ. The CDR3 length is 13 residues. CDR3: CASSVGPGNTIYF. The CDR3 nucleotides are TGCGCCAGCAGTGTCGGTCCTGGAAACACCATATATTTT.

The rearrangement uses TRBV2 and TRBJ2-3, with 13 bases aligning to TRBD2. CDR3 length equals 14 residues. Germline-derived CDR1 and CDR2 are SNHLY and FYNNEI. The junction had 4 bases not matched to a gene; V was cut back by 10 bases and J by 3 bases. CDR3 amino acids: CATKGLAGTDTQYF. As DNA, the CDR3 is TGTGCCACCAAGGGACTAGCGGGAACAGATACGCAGTATTTT.

The rearrangement joins TRBV4-1 to TRBJ1-1, with 8 bases identical to TRBD1. Germline lookup yields CDR1 MGHRA and CDR2 YSYEKL. The CDR3 length is 15 residues. Trimming at V came to 1 base and at J to 1 base, leaving 2 bases not matched to a gene. This CDR3 reads CASSQGGQGNTEAFF. The CDR3 bases are TGCGCCAGCAGCCAAGGAGGACAGGGGAACACTGAAGCTTTCTTT.

The V gene is TRBV5-4, the J gene TRBJ1-6; 7 bases map to TRBD1. The CDR3 is 15 amino acids. V lost 5 bases to trimming and J lost 9 bases; unmatched junction nucleotides: 11. CDR1 and CDR2 from the germline V gene are SGHNT and YYREEE (reference sequence). CDR3 loop: CASSRSGGSASPLHF. The CDR3 DNA reads as TGTGCCAGCAGTAGGTCAGGGGGATCAGCTTCACCCCTCCACTTT.

The chain joins TRBV5-6 to TRBJ2-5; TRBD2 matches 11 bases. V gave up 4 bases and J gave up 2 bases; unmatched junction bases: 7. CDR1 and CDR2 (germline): SGHDT, YYEEEE. There are 16 residues in the CDR3. DNA of the CDR3: TGTGCCAGCAGCGTGGGGGGACTAGCGGTTCAAGAGACCCAGTACTTC. The encoded protein is CASSVGGLAVQETQYF.